The TCR beta chain described here comes from a study of T cell responses to AZD1222 COVID-19 vaccine. CDR1 and CDR2 (germline): SGHTA, FQGNSA. CDR3 length: 15 residues. Between the trimmed V and J ends, which lost 6 bases and 5 bases, there was a span of 20 bases. With respect to this clone: Its antigen remains unidentified.

Study outcomes and limitations: Spike-specific TCR breadth and depth were elevated following two AZD1222 doses.

The table came from immunoSEQ multiplex PCR; TCRdb's copy has only in-frame clones and leaves some out. The table includes some 120,000 clones, approximately 86% detected once. This sample comprised peripheral blood, obtained 28 days after the second AZD1222 dose. The chain couples TRBV7-2 to TRBJ2-7, with unresolved D. The clonotype originates from an adult who received the AZD1222 COVID-19 vaccine. Here the CDR3 DNA reads TGTGCCAGCAGTTCTCCCCCGGACCGTCGCCACGAGCAGTACTTC. Translating gives CASSSPPDRRHEQYF. The entire variable domain, with the rest obtained from reference TRBV7-2 and TRBJ2-7, is as follows: GAGVSQSPSNKVTEKGKDVELRCDPISGHTALYWYRQSLGQGLEFLIYFQGNSAPDKSGLPSDRFSAERTGGSVSTLTIQRTQQEDSAVYLCASSSPPDRRHEQYFGPGTRLTVT.